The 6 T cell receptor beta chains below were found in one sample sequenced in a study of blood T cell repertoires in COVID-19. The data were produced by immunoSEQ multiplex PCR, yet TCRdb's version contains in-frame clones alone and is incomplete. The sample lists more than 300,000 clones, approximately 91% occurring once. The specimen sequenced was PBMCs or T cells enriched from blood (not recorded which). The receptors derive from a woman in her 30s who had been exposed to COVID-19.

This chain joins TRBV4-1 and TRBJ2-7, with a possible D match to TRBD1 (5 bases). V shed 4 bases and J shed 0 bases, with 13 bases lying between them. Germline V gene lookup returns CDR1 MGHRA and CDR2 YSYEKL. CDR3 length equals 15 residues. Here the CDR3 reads CASSRLPQASYEQYF. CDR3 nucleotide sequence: TGCGCCAGCAGCCGGCTACCACAGGCCTCCTACGAGCAGTACTTC.

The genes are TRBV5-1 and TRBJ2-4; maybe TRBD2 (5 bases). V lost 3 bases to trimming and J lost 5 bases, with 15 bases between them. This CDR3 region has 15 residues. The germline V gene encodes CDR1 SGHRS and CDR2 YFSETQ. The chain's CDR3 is CASSSSRGGQNIQYF. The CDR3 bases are TGCGCCAGCAGCTCCTCTCGGGGTGGGCAAAACATTCAGTACTTC.

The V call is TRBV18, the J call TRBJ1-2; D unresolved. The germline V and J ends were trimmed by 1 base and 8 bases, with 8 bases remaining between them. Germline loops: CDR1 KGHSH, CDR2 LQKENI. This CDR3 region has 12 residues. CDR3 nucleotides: TGTGCCAGCTCACCACGGCGAGGGGGCTACACCTTC. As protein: CASSPRRGGYTF.

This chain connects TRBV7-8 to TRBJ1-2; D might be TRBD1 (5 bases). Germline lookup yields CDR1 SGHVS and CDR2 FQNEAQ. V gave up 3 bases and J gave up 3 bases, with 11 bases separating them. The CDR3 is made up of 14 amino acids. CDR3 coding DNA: TGTGCCAGCAGCTTGGATGTACAGGACTATGGCTACACCTTC. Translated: CASSLDVQDYGYTF. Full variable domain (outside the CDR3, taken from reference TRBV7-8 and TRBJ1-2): GAGVSQSPRYKVAKRGQDVALRCDPISGHVSLFWYQQALGQGPEFLTYFQNEAQLDKSGLPSDRFFAERPEGSVSTLKIQRTQQEDSAVYLCASSLDVQDYGYTFGSGTRLTVV.

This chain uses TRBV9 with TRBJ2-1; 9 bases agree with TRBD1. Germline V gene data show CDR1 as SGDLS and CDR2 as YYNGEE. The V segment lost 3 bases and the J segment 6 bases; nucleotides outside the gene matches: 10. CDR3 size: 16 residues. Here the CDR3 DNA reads TGTGCCAGCAGCGGAGGGACAGGGAACGGGGCCAATGAGCAGTTCTTC. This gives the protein CASSGGTGNGANEQFF. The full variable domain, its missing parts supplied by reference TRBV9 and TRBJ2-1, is DSGVTQTPKHLITATGQRVTLRCSPRSGDLSVYWYQQSLDQGLQFLIQYYNGEERAKGNILERFSAQQFPDLHSELNLSSLELGDSALYFCASSGGTGNGANEQFFGPGTRLTVL.

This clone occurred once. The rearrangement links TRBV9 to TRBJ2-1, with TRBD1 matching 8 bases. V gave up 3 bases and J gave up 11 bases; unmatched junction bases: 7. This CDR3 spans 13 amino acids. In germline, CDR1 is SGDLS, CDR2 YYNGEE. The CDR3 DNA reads TGTGCCAGCAGCGAGGACAGGGACCATAAGCAGTTCTTC. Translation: CASSEDRDHKQFF. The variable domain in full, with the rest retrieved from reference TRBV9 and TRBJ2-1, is DSGVTQTPKHLITATGQRVTLRCSPRSGDLSVYWYQQSLDQGLQFLIQYYNGEERAKGNILERFSAQQFPDLHSELNLSSLELGDSALYFCASSEDRDHKQFFGPGTRLTVL.